What follows describes a single T cell receptor beta chain. The antigen it recognizes is unknown. There are no base qualities to consult, and no much larger clone falls within one base. At the junction V is shortened by 2 bases and J by 2 bases, with 9 bases in between. Looking up the germline V gene yields CDR1 SGHTS and CDR2 YDEGEE. Its CDR3 holds 14 amino acids, cysteine through phenylalanine. CDR3 DNA only is kept here, 42 bases in frame from base 1. This specimen comes from a study of cytomegalovirus exposure and HLA in healthy donors (dated by TCRdb to about 2017). Notes on the research overall: According to an earlier analysis of around 600 of the donors, about 180 million T cells yielded 117 million unique TCR beta sequences and 276 Gb of sequence data. Roughly 300 gigabases of sequencing data and around 85 million unique TCR sequences made up an early release that covered over 550 HLA-typed donors. The genetic ancestry cluster associated with self-reported Caucasian donors included roughly four fifths of the roughly 360 genotyped donors. The study aimed to test whether cataloging public T cell receptors could reveal signatures of past pathogen exposure. The study profiled the T cell repertoires of about 720 subjects by immunosequencing and related them to cytomegalovirus serostatus. In addition to the first cohort of 666 subjects, a separate validation cohort of 130 or so different subjects was used. To predict cytomegalovirus infection status, the study brought together high-throughput TCR immunosequencing, statistical association of individual TCRs with disease status, and machine learning. To study patterns of TCR occurrence, a later analysis re-analyzed previously published TCR beta repertoires from just over 650 donors and added high-resolution HLA genotyping. In the later analysis, no new phenotypic data were used to find candidate immune exposures; instead, reliance was placed on TCR beta sequences and their occurrence across donors. In an earlier analysis of 587 of the donors, high-throughput TCR beta sequencing was used to judge whether each TCR beta V gene segment behaved as functional or pseudogenic. Donor age, sex, ethnicity and CMV serostatus were compiled together with the repertoire data. A later genetic analysis used genome-wide SNP genotypes for about three fifths of the 666 donors, treating that subset as a discovery cohort. Every repertoire in the discovery cohort had been generated on one and the same sequencing platform. HLA typing included class I and class II loci at four-digit resolution. Typing coverage differed by locus: A, B, C, DRB1 and DQB1 were typed in roughly 629-640 donors, DQA1 in 500 to 550, DPA1 in 606, and DPB1 in roughly 450. Roughly 5 DR-DQ haplotypes were handled as single units for association and clustering because linkage in the cohort was strong. Across approximately 400 genotyped donors of the cohort, an average of roughly 200,000 unique TCR beta nucleotide sequences per donor were sequenced, and around 19% of those sequences were non-productive. On the study overall, not on this receptor specifically: In a later genetic analysis, fewer N-insertions in productive TCRs were reported among donors in an Asian-associated ancestry cluster than the approximately 630-donor mean. Linkage disequilibrium might explain the correlated functional status among segregating V segments, but an unknown experimental factor could not be ruled out. The study listed approximately 160 TCR beta chains as associated with cytomegalovirus. Around 16 rarely observed V segments, including chromosome 9 orphons, were excluded from the earlier analysis of about 600 of the donors because counts were too low. Compared with equally common non-associated chains, HLA-associated TCR beta chains in a later analysis were more clonally expanded and had lower generation probabilities. In a later analysis, several top co-occurrence clusters were reported to appear linked to parvovirus B19, influenza, CMV and Epstein-Barr virus. Across donors, most TCR sequences were observed very rarely, whereas some public TCRs were present in many individuals. Roughly uniform sequencing depth across donors was assumed in presence/absence analyses, although this assumption may not hold. HLA typing was unavailable for some donors at each locus, so association tests used only the typed subset. A group of highly shared sequence variants was considered likely to be a technical artifact of the sequencing pipeline. A later analysis found that most CMV-associated TCR beta chains appeared HLA-restricted, with HLA associations seemingly driven largely by CMV exposure. The authors suggested that the approach could potentially be extended to other disease states and immunological phenotypes. A later analysis associated roughly 17,000 TCR beta sequences with specific HLA alleles at a false discovery rate of 0.05. The 87-base-pair reads could not distinguish some IMGT-functional V segments, including TRBV6-2 and TRBV6-3, so those segments were excluded. In vitro tests confirmed that a few of the cytomegalovirus-associated TCR beta chains recognize cytomegalovirus antigens. A later analysis found that TCR association rates varied across HLA loci, with DRB1 alleles showing the most associated TCRs and HLA-C alleles the fewest. The cohort was sequenced for TCR beta chains only, and without alpha or paired-chain data the features that could be detected were limited. Immune exposure information for the cohort was limited to CMV serostatus. Assigning TCR associations to individual alleles was difficult when HLA alleles, especially DR and DQ, strongly co-occurred. In an earlier analysis of around 500 of the donors, most TCR beta V segments appeared in productive rearrangements about 87% or about 30% of the time, broadly matching IMGT annotations. A further reported finding was that TCR beta sequences accurately predicted the HLA-A and HLA-B alleles for most subjects in the first cohort. In a later genetic analysis, a missense DCLRE1C variant was associated with V-gene and J-gene trimming of TCR beta chains, and the association was replicated in an independent cohort. In both the original and validation cohorts, the classifier was reported to diagnose cytomegalovirus status with high specificity and sensitivity.

Receptor amplification or capture employed the immunoSEQ multiplex PCR assay. The multiplex PCR relied on a mix of 60 forward primers for TCR Vbeta segments and 13 reverse primers for TCR Jbeta segments. Amplification of the CDR3 region of rearranged TCR beta genes was performed with a multiplex PCR assay on genomic DNA. The amplified TCR beta libraries were sequenced on the Illumina HiSeq System as 87-base-pair reads. As for the authors' bioinformatics: In a later analysis, 80 million or so unique TCR beta chains were counted across the 690 or so repertoires, and roughly 11 million of these chains were shared by at least two donors. Raw reads were error-corrected and collapsed into unique sequences by a nearest-neighbor algorithm in which closely related sequences were merged to remove PCR and sequencing errors. Alignment of CDR3 sequences to IMGT reference sequences was used to assign V, D and J gene segments. For a sequence to be retained, at least a six-nucleotide match to both a V gene segment and a J gene segment was required. A rearrangement was called productive if the CDR3 had no stop codons and remained in frame with V and J, and every other rearrangement was called non-productive. Following IMGT convention, CDR3 was defined as the stretch from the second conserved V-encoded cysteine up to the conserved J-encoded phenylalanine. The earlier analysis of 450 to 750 of the donors excluded any sequence lacking an unambiguous match to a single V gene segment. In an earlier analysis of 450 to 750 of the donors, a V segment was called functional when productive rearrangements were above 56.7%, and segregating when the standard deviation between donors exceeded 5%. A statistical classification framework was built for diagnosing cytomegalovirus status from the catalog of TCR beta chain sequences. In a later analysis, V and J genes were assigned by comparing TCR nucleotide sequences against IMGT/GENE-DB human TR gene sequences. Using the TCRdist pipeline, a later analysis assigned CDR3 sequences along with most-parsimonious VDJ recombination scenarios. In a later analysis, every TCR beta chain was defined by the combination of its CDR3 amino acid sequence and its V-gene family, and reads without a unique V-gene family were dropped. As a way to deal with suspected cross-contamination and a sequencing artifact, a later analysis dropped 640 or so nucleotide sequences that were highly shared and had low generation probability. A later analysis calculated a clonal expansion index for each public chain from normalized within-repertoire ranks of inferred template counts. In a later analysis, generation probabilities were computed with a VDJ recombination model fitted to out-of-frame rearrangements, and the resulting probabilities were checked against IGoR. A later analysis scored TCR-TCR, TCR-HLA and TCR-CMV co-occurrence with hypergeometric tests, applying a repertoire-size bias correction to TCR pairs. A later analysis estimated false discovery rates by permuting HLA or CMV assignments 20 times. A later analysis grouped co-occurring TCRs with DBSCAN, adding TCRdist sequence similarity when clustering within HLA-allele-positive subsets. For co-occurrence clustering, repertoires with fewer than 30,000 or more than 120,000 public chains were excluded, along with four or five repertoires with anomalous nucleotide sharing. TCRdb stores this immuneACCESS table with in-frame sequences only. Part of the clones is absent; in the studies checked, under half of the shortfall reflects unresolved V genes, and no reason is known for the rest. V and J calls and clone size are as listed in that table; D and trimming were resolved from the DNA. This sample holds roughly 150,000 clones; roughly 84% were observed only once. The ten largest clones take up about 2.4% of the sample.

In total, 630 or so healthy bone marrow donors made up the cohort. At the time of sampling, all cohort members were nominally healthy, though unrecorded immune exposures were likely present. The donor tested CMV seronegative, placing the donor among the roughly 350 seronegative members of the cohort. Every donor gave a peripheral blood sample, and the peripheral blood mononuclear cells from that sample were used for TCR beta sequencing. Genomic DNA was extracted from the blood cell samples with the Qiagen DNeasy Blood Extraction Kit. This clonotype was sampled from a woman in her late teens or twenties in good health and CMV-seronegative. The material sequenced was PBMCs. In this chain, TRBV5-8 is recombined with TRBJ2-3, with no confidently assigned D gene. Here is the DNA: TGTGCCAGCAGCTTCCGCCAACACACAGATACGCAGTATTTT. This gives the protein CASSFRQHTDTQYF.